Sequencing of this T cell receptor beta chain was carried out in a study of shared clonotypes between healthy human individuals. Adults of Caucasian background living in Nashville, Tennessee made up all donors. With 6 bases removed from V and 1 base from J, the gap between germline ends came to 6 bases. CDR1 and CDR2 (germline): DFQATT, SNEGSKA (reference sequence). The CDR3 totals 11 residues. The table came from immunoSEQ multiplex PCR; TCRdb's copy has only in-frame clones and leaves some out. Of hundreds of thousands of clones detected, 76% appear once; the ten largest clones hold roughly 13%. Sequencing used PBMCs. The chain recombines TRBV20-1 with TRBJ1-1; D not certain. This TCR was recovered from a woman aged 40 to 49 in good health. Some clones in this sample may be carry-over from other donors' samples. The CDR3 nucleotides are TGCAGTGCCCTGGGGAACACTGAAGCTTTCTTT. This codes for CSALGNTEAFF.